Below, 16 T cell receptor beta chains from the same sample are listed, as sequenced in a study of cytomegalovirus exposure and HLA in healthy donors. PCR employed 60 Vbeta and 13 Jbeta primers. TCRdb keeps only in-frame clones here, not all; method: immunoSEQ multiplex PCR. The table has approximately 150,000 clones, 75% to 80% seen once. Sequenced sample: PBMCs. These receptors originate from a man aged 40-49 years in good health and CMV-seropositive.

V usage is TRBV30 and J usage is TRBJ1-5; 9 nucleotides agree with TRBD1. CDR3 length: 13 amino acids. With V trimmed by 7 bases and J by 3 bases, 4 bases remained unmatched. Per the germline V gene, CDR1 is GTSNPN and CDR2 is SVGIG (reference sequence). Written as DNA, the CDR3 is TGTGCCTCGGGGGACAGGGACAATCAGCCCCAGCATTTT. It translates to CASGDRDNQPQHF.

The rearrangement joins TRBV30 to TRBJ2-1, with 12 positions matching TRBD2. Germline CDR1 reads GTSNPN; CDR2 reads SVGIG (reference sequence). With V trimmed by 5 bases and J by 0 bases, 2 bases remained unmatched. The CDR3 sequence is 15 residues long. The DNA of the CDR3 is TGTGCCTGGGCGACTAGCGGGAGCTCCTACAATGAGCAGTTCTTC. It is translated as CAWATSGSSYNEQFF.

This clone was detected a few times. The V call is TRBV27, the J call TRBJ2-1, with D possibly TRBD2 on 6 matching bases. In germline, CDR1 is MNHEY, CDR2 SMNVEV (reference sequence). CDR3 length equals 12 residues. V lost 5 bases, J lost 14 bases, and 16 bases lay in between. CDR3 DNA: TGTGCCAGCAGTGAGAGGAGGGGAAGGGAGTTCTTC. Translating gives CASSERRGREFF.

The chain employs TRBV7-3 and TRBJ2-4, with TRBD1 as a possible D gene (6 bases). The CDR3 runs to 13 residues. V lost 3 bases to trimming and J lost 5 bases, with 8 bases between them. Per germline, CDR1 SGHTA and CDR2 FQGTGA. The CDR3, as DNA: TGTGCCAGCAGCTTTGGGGGCGAAAACATTCAGTACTTC. As protein: CASSFGGENIQYF.

This rearrangement joins TRBV7-6 to TRBJ2-1; TRBD1 matches at 7 bases. This CDR3 contains 17 residues. Germline V gene sequence: CDR1 SGHVS, CDR2 FNYEAQ. The ends lost 4 bases at V and 3 bases at J; junction bases unmatched: 12. This CDR3 reads CASSSLALDRVYNEQFF. Written as DNA, the CDR3 is TGTGCCAGCAGCTCGCTTGCCCTTGACAGGGTCTACAATGAGCAGTTCTTC.

The gene calls are TRBV2 and TRBJ2-2, with 12 bases lining up with TRBD2. Germline V CDR1 and CDR2: SNHLY, FYNNEI. The ends lost 7 bases at V and 6 bases at J; junction bases unmatched: 6. CDR3 length: 15 residues. CDR3 protein: CASTSSGRASGELFF. CDR3 nucleotide sequence: TGTGCCAGCACTTCTAGCGGGAGGGCTTCCGGGGAGCTGTTTTTT.

J is TRBJ2-7 and V is TRBV7-9; D unclear. The CDR3 has 15 amino acids. V lost 1 base and J 0 bases, leaving 10 bases between the germline ends. Germline CDR1 reads SEHNR; CDR2 reads FQNEAQ (reference sequence). CDR3 DNA: TGTGCCAGCAGCTTAGACGGTTATAGCTCCTACGAGCAGTACTTC. The encoded protein is CASSLDGYSSYEQYF.

This chain links TRBV6-1 with TRBJ2-5, with 8 bases fitting TRBD2. The end of the DNA is better explained by TRBJ2-7, so the J call may be wrong. Germline loops: CDR1 MNHNS, CDR2 SASEGT. The CDR3 runs to 15 residues. The CDR3 DNA is TGTGCCAGCAGTGCCCGGGGAGCGGGGGTAAACGAGCAGTACTTC. This codes for CASSARGAGVNEQYF.

This chain connects TRBV2 to TRBJ2-7; TRBD2 matches at 9 bases. Per germline, CDR1 SNHLY and CDR2 FYNNEI. V lost 4 bases, J lost 3 bases, and 7 bases stayed unmatched. The CDR3 totals 15 residues. The CDR3 spells CASSVPGLARYEQYF. Written as DNA, the CDR3 is TGTGCCAGCAGTGTCCCGGGACTAGCCCGCTACGAGCAGTACTTC.

This chain uses TRBV6-5 with TRBJ2-2; D possibly corresponds to TRBD1 (5 bases). Germline assignment: CDR1 MNHEY and CDR2 SVGAGI. This CDR3 has 14 amino acids. Trimming took off 2 bases at V and 1 base at J, with 5 bases between the two ends. For the CDR3, the DNA is TGTGCCAGCAGTTACGACAGGAACACCGGGGAGCTGTTTTTT. It is translated as CASSYDRNTGELFF.

The rearrangement uses TRBV15 and TRBJ2-7, with 7 bases lining up with TRBD1. J was trimmed by 2 bases and V by 3 bases; bases with no gene match: 4. The CDR3 is made up of 14 amino acids. The germline V gene has CDR1 LNHNV and CDR2 YYDKDF (reference sequence). The CDR3 spells CATSSRDSTYEQYF. CDR3 DNA sequence: TGTGCCACCAGCAGCCGGGACAGTACCTACGAGCAGTACTTC.

This chain joins TRBV27 and TRBJ2-7; 8 bases are a match to TRBD2. CDR3 length equals 15 residues. V gave up 4 bases and J gave up 5 bases; unmatched junction bases: 10. CDR1 MNHEY and CDR2 SMNVEV come from the germline V gene (reference sequence). The CDR3 loop is CASSSLSGRANEQYF. The CDR3 DNA reads as TGTGCCAGCAGTTCCTTGAGCGGGAGAGCGAACGAGCAGTACTTC.

This clone occurred a few times. The chain uses TRBV6-4 and TRBJ2-1, with D unclear. Deletions cut 2 bases from V and 10 bases from J, with 9 bases between. CDR1 and CDR2 from the germline V gene are MRHNA and SNTAGT. This CDR3 comprises 12 residues. This CDR3 reads CASSDPGREQFF. The CDR3, as DNA: TGTGCCAGCAGTGACCCGGGTCGGGAGCAGTTCTTC.

The rearrangement uses TRBV7-2 and TRBJ2-1; 11 bases are shared with TRBD2. V shed 5 bases, J shed 4 bases, and the junction held 16 bases outside the gene matches. Germline loops: CDR1 SGHTA, CDR2 FQGNSA. CDR3 length: 19 residues. The CDR3 here is CASSPQLSSSGRLYNEQFF. CDR3 nucleotides: TGTGCCAGCAGCCCTCAGCTTTCGTCTAGCGGGAGGCTGTACAATGAGCAGTTCTTC. Full variable domain (missing parts from reference TRBV7-2 and TRBJ2-1): GAGVSQSPSNKVTEKGKDVELRCDPISGHTALYWYRQSLGQGLEFLIYFQGNSAPDKSGLPSDRFSAERTGGSVSTLTIQRTQQEDSAVYLCASSPQLSSSGRLYNEQFFGPGTRLTVL.

This chain links TRBV29-1 with TRBJ1-4; D not resolved. Germline V gene data show CDR1 as SQVTM and CDR2 as ANQGSEA. V was shortened by 5 bases and J by 4 bases, with 8 bases between the two germline ends. The CDR3 loop spans 12 amino acids. The CDR3 spells CSVRNSNEKLFF. The CDR3 DNA sequence: TGCAGCGTTAGAAATAGTAATGAAAAACTGTTTTTT.

The chain combines TRBV11-3 with TRBJ2-1; 7 nucleotides match TRBD1. Looked up from germline, CDR1 is SGHNT and CDR2 is YENEEA. The CDR3 is made up of 17 amino acids. The V segment lost 4 bases and the J segment 0 bases; nucleotides outside the gene matches: 9. CDR3 loop: CASSSRQGESSYNEQFF. The DNA for the CDR3 is TGTGCCAGCAGCTCTAGACAGGGCGAAAGCTCCTACAATGAGCAGTTCTTC.